This section outlines one T cell receptor (beta chain) sequence together with its context. The record originates from a study of blood T cell repertoires in COVID-19. Study context: Acute and convalescent COVID-19 specimens originated in the United States, Italy and Spain.

Clones were read by immunoSEQ multiplex PCR, and TCRdb kept only the in-frame ones, dropping some. The sample lists approximately 470,000 clones; about nine tenths were seen once. The V gene's germline CDR1 is MGHRA and CDR2 YSYEKL. Trimming pared 0 bases from V and 5 bases from J, leaving 16 bases between. This CDR3 spans 16 amino acids. This receptor was taken from a woman younger than 35 who had recovered from COVID-19. The sequencing input was PBMCs or T cells enriched from blood (not recorded which). The gene calls are TRBV4-1 and TRBJ1-1; possibly TRBD1 for D (5 bases). In nucleotides, the CDR3 is TGCGCCAGCAGCCAAGATTATCAGGGTCCGCGGACTGAAGCTTTCTTT. Its protein is CASSQDYQGPRTEAFF.